Below are 10 T cell receptor beta chains sequenced from a single sample in a study of blood T cell repertoires in COVID-19. TCRdb keeps only in-frame clones here, not all; method: immunoSEQ multiplex PCR. The table lists fewer than 150,000 clones, under 90% of them singletons. The sample taken for sequencing was PBMCs or T cells enriched from blood (not recorded which). These receptors all come from a man in his fifties in a cohort exposed to, infected with or recovered from COVID-19 (not recorded which).

The chain has TRBV28 and TRBJ2-3; D possibly corresponds to TRBD2 (6 bases). Trimming shortened V by 1 base and J by 0 bases, and 11 bases separated the two germline ends. Germline V lookup: CDR1 MDHEN, CDR2 SYDVKM. The CDR3 is 16 amino acids. This CDR3 is CASSLFGLASTDTQYF. The CDR3 coding sequence is TGTGCCAGCAGTTTATTTGGGCTAGCGAGCACAGATACGCAGTATTTT.

The chain couples TRBV5-4 to TRBJ2-1; 7 bases map to TRBD2. With 4 bases clipped from V and 0 bases from J, the junction kept 7 bases outside the gene matches. Per the germline V gene, CDR1 is SGHNT and CDR2 is YYREEE (reference sequence). The CDR3 is 16 amino acids. The CDR3 bases are TGTGCCAGCAGCCCGGGGGGACTCAGCTCCTACAATGAGCAGTTCTTC. This translates into CASSPGGLSSYNEQFF.

V and J are TRBV28 and TRBJ1-6; D possibly corresponds to TRBD1 (6 bases). The CDR3 is 15 residues long. Germline assignment: CDR1 MDHEN and CDR2 SYDVKM. V gave up 5 bases and J gave up 8 bases, with 16 bases separating them. The CDR3 loop reads CASSPWTASDSPLHF. Here the CDR3 DNA reads TGTGCCAGCAGTCCCTGGACAGCCTCTGATTCACCCCTCCACTTT.

Points on this clone: Other DNA sequences within the sample encode an identical CDR3. The V call is TRBV29-1, the J call TRBJ1-2; 7 nucleotides line up with TRBD1. This CDR3 comprises 12 residues. Germline values: CDR1 SQVTM, CDR2 ANQGSEA. Germline trimming cut 6 bases from V and 3 bases from J; bases unmatched to any gene: 4. The CDR3 DNA reads as TGCAGCGTAGGTCAGGGGGACTATGGCTACACCTTC. Its protein is CSVGQGDYGYTF.

This clone came up once. V and J are TRBV6-5 and TRBJ1-5; 7 bases line up with TRBD1. Trimming removed 7 bases from V and 2 bases from J; junction bases left unmatched: 8. CDR1 and CDR2 from the germline V gene are MNHEY and SVGAGI. CDR3 length: 15 amino acids. The chain's CDR3 is CASTHRGSGNQPQHF. The CDR3 bases are TGTGCCAGCACGCACAGGGGCTCTGGCAATCAGCCCCAGCATTTT.

This clone has just a few counts. The chain recombines TRBV15 with TRBJ1-6; D is undetermined. Trimming cost V 0 bases and J 0 bases, with 6 bases left between them. The CDR3 has 16 residues. Per the germline V gene, CDR1 is LNHNV and CDR2 is YYDKDF (reference sequence). CDR3 sequence (DNA): TGTGCCACCAGCAGAGATCTCAGCTCCTATAATTCACCCCTCCACTTT. Amino acids: CATSRDLSSYNSPLHF.

The chain employs TRBV12-3 or TRBV12-4 and TRBJ1-5; D remains ambiguous. The CDR3 contains 13 residues. V was shortened by 6 bases and J by 7 bases, with 13 bases between the two germline ends. The CDR3 spells CASSKDTLQPQHF. The CDR3 DNA reads as TGTGCCAGCAGCAAAGACACGTTGCAGCCCCAGCATTTT.

The chain recombines TRBV7-2 with TRBJ2-2, with D hard to call. V was shortened by 4 bases and J by 2 bases, with 5 bases between the two germline ends. Germline V gene data show CDR1 as SGHTA and CDR2 as FQGNSA. The CDR3 has 13 amino acids. CDR3 sequence (DNA): TGTGCCAGCAGCTACTTCAACACCGGGGAGCTGTTTTTT. It encodes CASSYFNTGELFF. The variable domain in full, with the rest retrieved from reference TRBV7-2 and TRBJ2-2, is GAGVSQSPSNKVTEKGKDVELRCDPISGHTALYWYRQSLGQGLEFLIYFQGNSAPDKSGLPSDRFSAERTGGSVSTLTIQRTQQEDSAVYLCASSYFNTGELFFGEGSRLTVL.

The chain links TRBV27 to TRBJ2-1, with a possible D match to TRBD1 (6 bases). This CDR3 region has 15 residues. CDR1 MNHEY and CDR2 SMNVEV come from the germline V gene (reference sequence). Deletions cut 8 bases from V and 1 base from J, with 15 bases between. The CDR3 spells CASGPTGTSYNEQFF. Here the CDR3 DNA reads TGTGCCAGCGGTCCAACAGGGACGTCCTACAATGAGCAGTTCTTC.

This clone has only one observation. The rearrangement uses TRBV27 and TRBJ2-1; 11 bases align to TRBD2. With V trimmed by 4 bases and J by 6 bases, 5 bases remained unmatched. The germline CDR1 and CDR2 sequences are MNHEY and SMNVEV (reference sequence). The CDR3 length is 15 residues. CDR3 in amino acids: CASSSGTSGANEQFF. The CDR3 DNA reads as TGTGCCAGCAGTTCCGGGACTAGCGGAGCCAATGAGCAGTTCTTC.